These 24 T cell receptor beta chains were all obtained from the same sample, sequenced in a study of cytomegalovirus exposure and HLA in healthy donors. Sequencing was performed with immunoSEQ multiplex PCR; in TCRdb, only in-frame clones are kept and a portion is missing. The sample lists about 78,000 clones, less than 96% occurring once. The source material was PBMCs. These TCRs come from a man aged 18 to 35 in good health and CMV-seropositive.

The chain carries TRBV5-1 and TRBJ2-7, with 10 bases aligning to TRBD2. The CDR3 consists of 14 residues. Germline loops: CDR1 SGHRS, CDR2 YFSETQ. V was clipped by 4 bases and J by 4 bases; unmatched bases: 5. CDR3 sequence reads: CASSPWGLAYEQYF. Here the CDR3 DNA reads TGCGCCAGCAGCCCCTGGGGACTAGCGTACGAGCAGTACTTC.

This chain uses TRBV4-1 with TRBJ1-3; 7 positions agree with TRBD1. CDR1 and CDR2 (germline): MGHRA, YSYEKL. J was trimmed by 4 bases and V by 6 bases; bases with no gene match: 6. CDR3 size: 14 residues. CDR3: CASSGNRGGNTIYF. Written as DNA, the CDR3 is TGCGCCAGCAGTGGTAACAGGGGAGGAAACACCATATATTTT.

The chain has TRBV7-9 and TRBJ2-2; TRBD2 agrees at 8 bases. Germline V lookup: CDR1 SEHNR, CDR2 FQNEAQ (reference sequence). The CDR3 contains 15 residues. The J segment lost 5 bases and the V segment lost 5 bases, leaving 7 bases of the junction unmatched. CDR3 DNA sequence: TGTGCCAGCAGCCGCGGACTAGCTATAACCGGGGAGCTGTTTTTT. Protein product: CASSRGLAITGELFF.

The chain links TRBV6-1 to TRBJ2-1; 10 positions match TRBD2. Germline trimming cut 3 bases from V and 9 bases from J; bases unmatched to any gene: 11. CDR3 length: 16 residues. The V gene's germline CDR1 is MNHNS and CDR2 SASEGT. The CDR3 DNA is TGTGCCAGCAGTGATTCCAGCGGGAGGGTTAATGGTGAGCAGTTCTTC. Its protein product is CASSDSSGRVNGEQFF.

The V and J genes are TRBV19 and TRBJ1-3, with a weak D call TRBD1 (5 bases). V was clipped by 7 bases and J by 1 base, with 17 bases between them. Germline CDR1 LNHDA, CDR2 SQIVND (reference sequence). The CDR3 totals 16 residues. The CDR3, as DNA: TGTGCCAGTAATCATATCCACAGGTCTTCTGGAAACACCATATATTTT. Residues: CASNHIHRSSGNTIYF.

The chain combines TRBV19 with TRBJ1-5; 7 nucleotides agree with TRBD1. CDR3 length: 15 amino acids. Germline V gene sequence: CDR1 LNHDA, CDR2 SQIVND (reference sequence). Trimming took 4 bases from V and 2 from J; bases not matched to a gene: 5. The CDR3 DNA follows: TGTGCCAGTAGTACAACCGGACAGGGCAATCAGCCCCAGCATTTT. Amino acid sequence: CASSTTGQGNQPQHF.

This chain connects TRBV10-3 to TRBJ2-2; 9 nucleotides agree with TRBD1. The CDR3 length is 15 residues. After removal of 7 bases from V and 4 bases from J, the junction contained 7 bases not matched to a gene. Germline V gene data show CDR1 as ENHRY and CDR2 as SYGVKD. For the CDR3, the DNA is TGTGCCATCAAAGATAGACAGGGGGGCACCGGGGAGCTGTTTTTT. Translating gives CAIKDRQGGTGELFF.

The CDR3 sequence: CASSHTGVSNQPQHF. The DNA for the CDR3 is TGTGCCAGCAGCCATACAGGGGTAAGCAATCAGCCCCAGCATTTT. The V call is TRBV7-6, the J call TRBJ1-5, with 7 bases that match TRBD1. Germline V lookup: CDR1 SGHVS, CDR2 FNYEAQ. After removal of 5 bases from V and 1 base from J, the junction contained 5 bases not matched to a gene. This CDR3 region has 15 residues.

The gene calls are TRBV9 and TRBJ2-4, with a possible D match to TRBD1 (5 bases). V was shortened by 3 bases and J by 11 bases, with 12 bases between the two germline ends. The CDR3 runs 12 residues. Per germline, CDR1 SGDLS and CDR2 YYNGEE. CDR3 bases: TGTGCCAGCAGCGGAGTAGGGGCCGTTCAGTACTTC. Its protein product is CASSGVGAVQYF.

J is TRBJ2-5 and V is TRBV6-1, with 12 bases fitting TRBD2. The CDR3 spans 15 residues. Germline CDR1 is MNHNS and CDR2 is SASEGT. The J segment lost 2 bases and the V segment lost 2 bases, leaving 0 bases of the junction unmatched. This chain's CDR3 is CASSELAGGQETQYF. The CDR3 nucleotides read TGTGCCAGCAGTGAACTAGCGGGAGGGCAAGAGACCCAGTACTTC.

The chain recombines TRBV27 with TRBJ1-5, with a possible D match to TRBD1 (6 bases). The V and J ends lost 3 bases and 4 bases respectively, with 10 bases between them. Germline CDR1 reads MNHEY; CDR2 reads SMNVEV (reference sequence). The CDR3 contains 14 residues. CDR3 in DNA: TGTGCCAGCAGTTTGACAGGCTTGAATCAGCCCCAGCATTTT. Translating it yields CASSLTGLNQPQHF.

This chain uses TRBV5-1 with TRBJ2-7, with D perhaps matching TRBD1 (6 bases). CDR3 length: 14 amino acids. The germline CDR1 and CDR2 sequences are SGHRS and YFSETQ. V lost 1 base and J 4 bases, leaving 12 bases between the germline ends. The CDR3 sequence is CASSLPQGDYEQYF. The CDR3 DNA reads TGCGCCAGCAGCTTGCCACAGGGTGATTACGAGCAGTACTTC. Supplemented by reference TRBV5-1 and TRBJ2-7, the full variable domain reads KAGVTQTPRYLIKTRGQQVTLSCSPISGHRSVSWYQQTPGQGLQFLFEYFSETQRNKGNFPGRFSGRQFSNSRSEMNVSTLELGDSALYLCASSLPQGDYEQYFGPGTRLTVT.

The chain links TRBV6-5 to TRBJ1-2; 9 nucleotides line up with TRBD1. Germline values: CDR1 MNHEY, CDR2 SVGAGI. J lost 2 bases, V lost 6 bases, and 7 bases had no gene match. This CDR3 has 15 amino acids. The CDR3 sequence is CASRDRGTYNYGYTF. The CDR3 nucleotides are TGTGCCAGCAGGGACAGGGGCACTTACAACTATGGCTACACCTTC.

This CDR3 reads CASSPLGIGELFF. CDR3 DNA sequence: TGTGCCAGCAGCCCCCTCGGGATCGGGGAGCTGTTTTTT. This sequence joins TRBV7-9 and TRBJ2-2; perhaps TRBD2 as D (5 bases). The CDR3 contains 13 residues. Germline CDR1 reads SEHNR; CDR2 reads FQNEAQ (reference sequence). V was trimmed by 5 bases and J by 7 bases, leaving 11 bases between them.

The chain employs TRBV4-1 and TRBJ1-1; D is unclear. Germline loops: CDR1 MGHRA, CDR2 YSYEKL. V lost 1 base to trimming and J lost 1 base, with 7 bases between them. The CDR3 is made up of 14 amino acids. The CDR3 spells CASSQVGRNTEAFF. CDR3 nucleotides: TGCGCCAGCAGCCAAGTGGGCAGGAACACTGAAGCTTTCTTT.

The chain is built from TRBV30 and TRBJ2-5; TRBD2 might be the D (7 bases). This CDR3 has 13 residues. Germline V gene data show CDR1 as GTSNPN and CDR2 as SVGIG (reference sequence). V was cut by 2 bases and J by 5 bases, with 12 bases left in between. The CDR3 DNA sequence: TGTGCCTGGAGTTTGGGGGGGCGGGAGACCCAGTACTTC. It codes for CAWSLGGRETQYF.

This chain joins TRBV6-5 and TRBJ1-2; D perhaps matches TRBD1 (6 bases). Germline V CDR1 and CDR2: MNHEY, SVGAGI. The CDR3 contains 14 residues. Trimming stripped 0 bases from V and 3 bases from J, with 8 bases between. CDR3 in amino acids: CASSYSAGDYGYTF. The CDR3 nucleotides are TGTGCCAGCAGTTACTCGGCAGGGGACTATGGCTACACCTTC.

This chain connects TRBV30 to TRBJ2-7, with 15 positions matching TRBD2. There are 17 residues in the CDR3. V lost 5 bases to trimming and J lost 2 bases; unmatched junction nucleotides: 10. Germline CDR1 is GTSNPN and CDR2 is SVGIG (reference sequence). This CDR3 is CAWEKRTSGRAAYEQYF. The CDR3 DNA is TGTGCCTGGGAGAAACGGACTAGCGGGAGGGCCGCCTACGAGCAGTACTTC.

V usage is TRBV28 and J usage is TRBJ2-1; 10 nucleotides match TRBD1. V lost 7 bases and J lost 7; bases outside the gene matches: 7. The V gene's germline CDR1 is MDHEN and CDR2 SYDVKM. This CDR3 is built from 14 residues. The CDR3 bases are TGTGCCAGCACCGGGACAGGGGAGGGTAATGAGCAGTTCTTC. This translates into CASTGTGEGNEQFF. Together with reference TRBV28 and TRBJ2-1, the CDR3 gives the full variable domain: DVKVTQSSRYLVKRTGEKVFLECVQDMDHENMFWYRQDPGLGLRLIYFSYDVKMKEKGDIPEGYSVSREKKERFSLILESASTNQTSMYLCASTGTGEGNEQFFGPGTRLTVL.

The chain recombines TRBV6-5 with TRBJ1-5; TRBD1 is a possible D gene (6 bases). The V gene's germline CDR1 is MNHEY and CDR2 SVGAGI. Trimming took off 0 bases at V and 3 bases at J, with 12 bases between the two ends. The CDR3 runs 16 residues. CDR3 sequence: CASSYSSRGFNQPQHF. The CDR3 DNA is TGTGCCAGCAGTTACTCGAGCAGGGGATTCAATCAGCCCCAGCATTTT.

J is TRBJ2-5 and V is TRBV11-2, with 7 nucleotides matching TRBD2. The V and J ends lost 3 bases and 5 bases, in that order; junction bases with no gene match: 6. CDR1 is SGHAT and CDR2 is FQNNGV in the germline V gene. CDR3 length equals 14 residues. The CDR3 DNA reads TGTGCCAGCAGCTTCGCGGGAGTGTCGGAGACCCAGTACTTC. Its protein product is CASSFAGVSETQYF.

The chain recombines TRBV2 with TRBJ2-1; 8 bases fit TRBD2. Germline assignment: CDR1 SNHLY and CDR2 FYNNEI. CDR3 length equals 15 residues. Trimming cost V 6 bases and J 0 bases; bases outside gene matches: 4. In DNA, the CDR3 is TGTGCCAGCAGGGAGAGCGGGGGCTCCTACAATGAGCAGTTCTTC. Encoded protein: CASRESGGSYNEQFF.

The chain links TRBV7-9 to TRBJ1-5; possibly TRBD1 for D (6 bases). Germline lookup yields CDR1 SEHNR and CDR2 FQNEAQ (reference sequence). The CDR3 spans 13 residues. Trimming took 4 bases from V and 5 from J, leaving 9 bases between them. The CDR3: CASSSDSYQPQHF. The CDR3 DNA reads TGTGCCAGCAGCTCGGACAGCTATCAGCCCCAGCATTTT.

The chain links TRBV5-1 to TRBJ2-1; 7 bases match TRBD1. In germline, CDR1 is SGHRS, CDR2 YFSETQ. CDR3 length: 13 amino acids. The J segment lost 4 bases and the V segment lost 4 bases, leaving 2 bases of the junction unmatched. CDR3 sequence: CASSLGQYNEQFF. Written as DNA, the CDR3 is TGCGCCAGCAGCCTGGGACAGTACAATGAGCAGTTCTTC.